These T cell receptor beta chains were read from a single sample in a study of cytomegalovirus exposure and HLA in healthy donors. Produced via immunoSEQ multiplex PCR; TCRdb's table is partial and in-frame only. The sample has about 80,000 clones; over 70% are singletons. Sequenced input: PBMCs. These receptor sequences come from a middle-aged man in good health and CMV-seropositive. The CDR3 runs from the conserved cysteine through the conserved F or W. A D gene is named only where the DNA matches it firmly.

>TRBV4-1|-
CASSQDPTMNTEAFF
>TRBV5-1|-
CASSLWRPPNNEQFF
>TRBV5-4|-
CASSLDARVVRGYTF
>TRBV27|TRBD1
CASTQTGADTQYF
>TRBV19|TRBD1
CASRPRQGHQPQHF
>TRBV30|-
CAWSVRGGGYNEQFF
>TRBV5-1|-
CASSLFRNEQFF
>TRBV7-9|-
CSSSFPQGHRSDEQFF
>TRBV7-9|TRBD2
CASSWTGGGYNEQFF
>TRBV30|-
CAWRSGVEAFF
>TRBV5-4|-
CASSPAASSATGELFF
>TRBV5-6|-
CASSLVGGASTDTQYF
>TRBV11-2|-
CASSLDPEQGRPTSF
>TRBV13|-
CASSLLGSLAASTDTQYF
>TRBV30|-
CAWRSGRSTDEQFF
>TRBV10-2|TRBD2
CASSETSGPWSRQYF
>TRBV10-3|-
CAIRKGWGDREKLFF
>TRBV6-5|-
CASSTVTGREQYF
>TRBV5-5|TRBD1
CASSFMTGDGYTF
>TRBV4-1|-
CASSQDTWPSFF
>TRBV6-1|-
CASSEQALREQYF
>TRBV4-2|TRBD2
CASSLGTSGQETQYF
>TRBV7-9|-
CASSFLTRSGGQETQYF
>TRBV29-1|-
CSVGNTGTTGANGLTF
>TRBV5-4|TRBD2
CASSLMVAGDQDTQYF
>TRBV7-2|-
CASSFLATDTQYF
>TRBV18|-
CASSREDTVNYGYTF
>TRBV6-1|-
CASSAAIAPFRGNTIYF
>TRBV4-1|TRBD2
CASSQDLGLSGGETQYF
>TRBV15|-
CATSRNSLPDNEQFF
>TRBV19|-
CASSRDLARYGYTF
>TRBV7-2|-
CASSLYGGGTNYGYTF
>TRBV23-1|TRBD2
CASSPNSGWGDYNEQFF
>TRBV10-3|TRBD1
CAISGGDRTQETQYF
>TRBV5-4|TRBD2
CASSSGLAGGYEQYF
>TRBV15|-
CATSRDFSGRENNEQFF
>TRBV6-6|TRBD1
CASSPDDRGWDQPQHF
>TRBV7-2|-
CASSLSGIAEDIQYF
>TRBV7-9|-
CASSLEGDYGYTF
>TRBV19|-
CASSRVGGNSNQPQHF
>TRBV2|-
CASSAGLPGWGGELFF
>TRBV4-1|TRBD2
CASSQLAGGYNEQFF
>TRBV7-3|TRBD1
CASSLFSDRVVTGELFF
>TRBV4-1|-
CASSQNLAKNIQYF